This T cell receptor beta chain was identified in a study of T cells expressing NK-cell markers. Across the whole study: Sequencing of TCR beta repertoires drew on sorted CD3+CD56+NKG2C+, CD3+CD56+NKG2C- and CD3+CD56-NKG2C+ T cells. Sequenced donors, eight in total, included seven who were HCMV-seropositive and one who was seronegative. Study observations and caveats: Dominant NKG2C+ clonotypes in roughly 6 donors made up roughly 1.0-7.0% of CD8+ T cells.

A 5'RACE template switching approach incorporating UMIs was used to make TCR beta cDNA. For each CDR3 protein, TCRdb gives one entry from its re-call of the 5' RACE reads, without DNA. Across around 470,000 distinct CDR3 sequences, the top ten clones capture approximately 1.5% of the sample. As regards this clonotype: Its antigen is currently unknown.

Germline CDR1 reads SGHNT; CDR2 reads YENEEA. There are 15 residues in the CDR3. J is TRBJ1-1 and V is TRBV11-3. Sequenced: blood T cells: a sorted CD56 or NKG2C T cell subset, CD4+ or CD8+ T cells, or bulk PBMC T cells (not recorded which). The TCR comes from a woman between 50 and 59 years old in good health. CDR3 in amino acids: CASRKGEVLATEAFF.